This T cell receptor beta chain was documented in a study of graft-versus-host responses after intestinal transplantation (dated by TCRdb to the early 2020s). Some background on the complete study: Recipients received multivisceral, liver-intestinal, or isolated intestinal transplants. Every recipient was given anti-thymocyte globulin induction, followed by roughly 3 years of maintenance tacrolimus and steroids. Graft-versus-host and host-versus-graft alloreactive T cell clones were tracked in the graft, circulation and bone marrow after intestinal transplantation using bulk TCR-beta CDR3 sequencing. Alloreactive clones were identified by sequencing pre-transplant mixed lymphocyte reaction products and comparing them with unstimulated pre-transplant donor and recipient T cells. The cohort enrolled around 25 intestinal transplant recipients including one retransplant, and 3 patients lacking pretransplant specimens were excluded. A peak of at least 4% donor T cells among recipient peripheral blood mononuclear cells was the definition used for donor T cell macrochimerism. Samples from three later patients were sequenced in-house on an Illumina MiSeq with MiXCR processing rather than by the commercial service. General conclusions and limits of the study: High GvH to HvG T cell clonal ratios were observed in the allografts of patients with donor T cell macrochimerism. Conclusions were limited by the relatively low number and heterogeneity of intestinal transplant patients. Peak levels of circulating GvH clones were associated with declines in HvG clones early after transplant. GvH clones were detected in recipient bone marrow, and some appeared earlier in ileal mucosa or blood, consistent with an intestinal mucosal origin.

The library was made by the immunoSEQ multiplex PCR assay. For most patients, genomic DNA was isolated with the Qiagen DNeasy Blood and Tissue Kit and sent frozen to Adaptive Biotechnologies for TCR sequencing. For most patients, high-throughput TCR-beta CDR3 sequencing of genomic DNA was performed by Adaptive Biotechnologies. Under the source paper's analysis protocol: TCR sequencing data for around 20 patients were retrieved from Adaptive's ImmunoSEQ software; three other patients were processed with MiXCR and VDJtools. To correct CD4 versus CD8 sorting errors, any sequence found in both subsets at a frequency ratio below 5:1 was removed. Because the origin of CDR3 nucleotide sequences shared between donor and recipient could not be assigned, those sequences were removed. To count as alloreactive, a clone needed at least 2-fold expansion over unstimulated cells and a minimum CFSE-low frequency of 0.002% (template counts) or 0.001% (read counts). Clones detected in sequenced pre-transplant spleen, lymph node, or MLR CFSE-low populations of the donor or recipient were defined as mappable. The cumulative frequency of alloreactive clones was calculated as a percentage of all sequences, weighted by copy number. Sourced from immuneACCESS, this table was stored by TCRdb with only in-frame sequences that have V and J called. A share of the clones is absent; for the studies checked, an unresolved V gene accounts for under half, and the remainder has no known explanation. Clonal size and the V and J genes are those of that table, whereas D and trimming came from the DNA. Across this sample there are roughly 5,700 clones, with around a third seen only once. Roughly a third of the sample lies in the top ten.

After removal of 4 bases from V and 7 bases from J, the junction retains 5 bases not matched to a gene. According to the germline V gene, CDR1 reads SQVTM and CDR2 reads ANQGSEA. From its cysteine to its phenylalanine, the CDR3 spans 13 amino acids. The read is trimmed to its CDR3 DNA, 39 bases read in frame from base 1. This specimen's time point label, per the study, means: cells obtained before transplantation from donor or recipient. In mixed lymphocyte reactions, roughly 200,000 CFSE-labeled pre-transplant responders were plated with roughly 200,000 irradiated violet-dye-labeled stimulators and cultured for five to seven days. After the mixed lymphocyte reaction, proliferating CD3+CD4+CFSE-low and CD3+CD8+CFSE-low responder cells were FACS-sorted on a BD Influx sorter. Concerning this clone: Base-call qualities are not available, and no considerably larger clone is one nucleotide away.

The specimen comprised alloreactive CD8+ T cells from a mixed lymphocyte reaction culture, sampled before intestinal transplant. Per the publication, the cell subset or site label means: CFSE-low proliferating T cells sorted from roughly six-day pre-transplant mixed lymphocyte reaction (GvH or HvG direction). This clonotype was sampled from a human patient who received an intestinal transplant. Recombination linked TRBV29-1 to TRBJ2-1; 9 nucleotides in the junction match TRBD2. The CDR3 region reads CSVASGGPNEQFF. The DNA sequence is TGCAGCGTTGCCAGCGGGGGGCCGAATGAGCAGTTCTTC.